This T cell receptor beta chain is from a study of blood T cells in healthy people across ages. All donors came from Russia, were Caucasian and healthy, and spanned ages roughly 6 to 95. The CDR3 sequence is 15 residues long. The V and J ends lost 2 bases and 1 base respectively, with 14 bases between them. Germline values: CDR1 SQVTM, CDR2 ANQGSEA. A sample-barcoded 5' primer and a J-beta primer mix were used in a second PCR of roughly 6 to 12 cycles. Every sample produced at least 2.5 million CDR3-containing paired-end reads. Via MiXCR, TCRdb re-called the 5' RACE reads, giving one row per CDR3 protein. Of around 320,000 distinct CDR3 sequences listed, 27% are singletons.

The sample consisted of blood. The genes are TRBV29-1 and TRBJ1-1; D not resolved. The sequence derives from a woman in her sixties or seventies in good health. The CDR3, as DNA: TGCAGCGTTGAAATCGACACCGGGAAGAACACTGAAGCTTTCTTT. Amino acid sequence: CSVEIDTGKNTEAFF.